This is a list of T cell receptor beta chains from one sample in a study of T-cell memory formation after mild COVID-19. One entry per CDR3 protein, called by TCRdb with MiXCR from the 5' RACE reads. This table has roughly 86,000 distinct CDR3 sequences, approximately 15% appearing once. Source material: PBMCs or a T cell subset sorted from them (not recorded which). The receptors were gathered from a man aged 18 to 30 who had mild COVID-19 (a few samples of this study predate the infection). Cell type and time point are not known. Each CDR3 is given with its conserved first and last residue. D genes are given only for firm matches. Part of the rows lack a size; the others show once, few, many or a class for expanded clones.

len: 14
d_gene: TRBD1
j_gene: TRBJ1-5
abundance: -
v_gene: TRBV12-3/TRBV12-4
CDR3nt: TGTGCCAGCAGTTTGACAGGGGACAATCAGCCCCAGCATTTT
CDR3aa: CASSLTGDNQPQHF

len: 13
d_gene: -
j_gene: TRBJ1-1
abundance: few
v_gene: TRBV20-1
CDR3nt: TGCAGTGCTCTACAGAGAATGAACACTGAAGCTTTCTTT
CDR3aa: CSALQRMNTEAFF

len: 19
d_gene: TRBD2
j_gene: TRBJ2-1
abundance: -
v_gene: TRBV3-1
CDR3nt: TGTGCCAGCAGCCATCCCCTAGCGGGGGGGCCCGGTTCCTACAATGAGCAGTTCTTC
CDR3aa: CASSHPLAGGPGSYNEQFF

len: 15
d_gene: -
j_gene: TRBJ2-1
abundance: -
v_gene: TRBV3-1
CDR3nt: TGTGCCAGCAGCCCCGGGACCGAAATCTACAATGAGCAGTTCTTC
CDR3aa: CASSPGTEIYNEQFF

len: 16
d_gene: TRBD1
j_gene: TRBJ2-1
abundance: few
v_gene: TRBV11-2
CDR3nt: TGTGCCAGCAGCTCGGCAAACAGGGGGCCCTACAATGAGCAGTTCTTC
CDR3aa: CASSSANRGPYNEQFF

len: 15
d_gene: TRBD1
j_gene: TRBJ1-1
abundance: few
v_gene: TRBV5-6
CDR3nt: TGTGCCAGCAGCTTGTTGGAGACAGGGGTTTACGAAGCTTTCTTT
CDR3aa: CASSLLETGVYEAFF

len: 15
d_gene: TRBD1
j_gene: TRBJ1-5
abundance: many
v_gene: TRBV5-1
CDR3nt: TGCGCCAGCAGCTTGACAGGGGCCCCGAATCAGCCCCAGCATTTT
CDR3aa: CASSLTGAPNQPQHF

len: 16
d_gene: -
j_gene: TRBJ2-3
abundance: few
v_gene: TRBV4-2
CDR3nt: TGTGCCAGCAGCCAACTACAGGGAGGCTACACAGATACGCAGTATTTT
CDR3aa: CASSQLQGGYTDTQYF

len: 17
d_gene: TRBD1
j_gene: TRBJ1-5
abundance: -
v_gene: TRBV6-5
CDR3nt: TGTGCCAGCAGTTACCTAAGACCGGGACAGGGAAATCAGCCCCAGCATTTT
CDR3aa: CASSYLRPGQGNQPQHF

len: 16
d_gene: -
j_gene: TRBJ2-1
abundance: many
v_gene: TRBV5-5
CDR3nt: TGTGCCAGCAGCCCGATGGACAGCCGCTCCTACAATGAGCAGTTCTTC
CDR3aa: CASSPMDSRSYNEQFF

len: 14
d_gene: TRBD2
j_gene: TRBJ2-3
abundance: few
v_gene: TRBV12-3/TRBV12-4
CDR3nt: TGTGCCAGCAGCCGACTAGCGGGCACAGATACGCAGTATTTT
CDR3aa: CASSRLAGTDTQYF

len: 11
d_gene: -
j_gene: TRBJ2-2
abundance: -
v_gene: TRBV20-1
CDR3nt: TGCAGTGCTCTCCTTTCCGGGGAGCTGTTTTTT
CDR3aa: CSALLSGELFF

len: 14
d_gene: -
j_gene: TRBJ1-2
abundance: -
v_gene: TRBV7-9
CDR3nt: TGTGCCAGCAGCTCACCCGCGGGTGCCTATGGCTACACCTTC
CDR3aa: CASSSPAGAYGYTF

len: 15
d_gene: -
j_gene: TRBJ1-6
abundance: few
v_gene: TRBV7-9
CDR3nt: TGTGCCAGCAGCTTAGTCCCAGTGGGGGCTTCACCCCTCCACTTT
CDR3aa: CASSLVPVGASPLHF

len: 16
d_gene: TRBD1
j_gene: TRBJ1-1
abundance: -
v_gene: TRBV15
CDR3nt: TGTGCCACCAGCGATCACCCGGGACAGAGGAACACTGAAGCTTTCTTT
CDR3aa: CATSDHPGQRNTEAFF

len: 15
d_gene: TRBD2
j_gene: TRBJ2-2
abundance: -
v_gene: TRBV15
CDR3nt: TGTGCCACCAGCAGCGTGAGCGGGGGGTTCGGGGAGCTGTTTTTT
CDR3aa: CATSSVSGGFGELFF

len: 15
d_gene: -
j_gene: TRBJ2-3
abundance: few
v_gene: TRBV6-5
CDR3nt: TGTGCCAGCAGTTACGTACGGGGGAGCACATATACGCAGTATTTT
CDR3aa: CASSYVRGSTYTQYF

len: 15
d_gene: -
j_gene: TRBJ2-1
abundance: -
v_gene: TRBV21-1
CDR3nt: TGTGCCAGCAGCACGACCCGGGAGGGCCGAAATGAGCAGTTCTTC
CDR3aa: CASSTTREGRNEQFF

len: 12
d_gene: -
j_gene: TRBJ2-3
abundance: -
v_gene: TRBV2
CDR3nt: TGTGTTGGGGGGGCTAGCACAGATACGCAGTATTTT
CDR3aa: CVGGASTDTQYF

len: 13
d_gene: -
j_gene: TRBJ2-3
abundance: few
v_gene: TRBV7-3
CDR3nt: TGTGCCAGCAGCTCCAACCCGAAAGATACGCAGTATTTT
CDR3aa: CASSSNPKDTQYF

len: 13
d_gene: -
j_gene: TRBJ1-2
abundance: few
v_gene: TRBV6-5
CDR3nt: TGTGCCAGCAGTTGGAGGGGGGTTTATGGCTACACCTTC
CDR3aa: CASSWRGVYGYTF

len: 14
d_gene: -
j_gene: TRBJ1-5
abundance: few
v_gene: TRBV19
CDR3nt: TGTGCCAGTAGTATAGGGCCAAGCAATCAGCCCCAGCATTTT
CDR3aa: CASSIGPSNQPQHF